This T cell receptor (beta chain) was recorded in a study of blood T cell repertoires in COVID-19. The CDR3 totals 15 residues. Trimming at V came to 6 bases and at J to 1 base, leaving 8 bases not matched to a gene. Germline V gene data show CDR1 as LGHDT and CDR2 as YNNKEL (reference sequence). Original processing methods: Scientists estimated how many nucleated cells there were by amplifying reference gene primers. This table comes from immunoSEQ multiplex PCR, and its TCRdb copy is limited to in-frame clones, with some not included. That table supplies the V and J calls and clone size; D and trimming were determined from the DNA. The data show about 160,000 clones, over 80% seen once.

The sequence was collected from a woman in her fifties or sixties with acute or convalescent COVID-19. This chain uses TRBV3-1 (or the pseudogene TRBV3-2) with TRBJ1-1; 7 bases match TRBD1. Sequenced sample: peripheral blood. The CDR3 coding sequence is TGTGCCAGCAGTTTCTCAGGGGGAGGGAACACTGAAGCTTTCTTT. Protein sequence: CASSFSGGGNTEAFF.